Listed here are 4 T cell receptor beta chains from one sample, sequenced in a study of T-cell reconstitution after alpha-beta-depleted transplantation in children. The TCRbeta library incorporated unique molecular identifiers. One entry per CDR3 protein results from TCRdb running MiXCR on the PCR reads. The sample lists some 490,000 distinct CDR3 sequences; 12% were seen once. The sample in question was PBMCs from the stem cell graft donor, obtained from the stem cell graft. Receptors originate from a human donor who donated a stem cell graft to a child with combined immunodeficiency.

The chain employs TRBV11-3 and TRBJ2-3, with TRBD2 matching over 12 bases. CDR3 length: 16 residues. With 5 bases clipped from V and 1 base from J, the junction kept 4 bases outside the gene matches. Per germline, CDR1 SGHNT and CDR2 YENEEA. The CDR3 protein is CASSRGTSGRTDTQYF. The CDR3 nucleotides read TGTGCCAGCAGCCGGGGGACTAGCGGGCGCACAGATACGCAGTATTTT.

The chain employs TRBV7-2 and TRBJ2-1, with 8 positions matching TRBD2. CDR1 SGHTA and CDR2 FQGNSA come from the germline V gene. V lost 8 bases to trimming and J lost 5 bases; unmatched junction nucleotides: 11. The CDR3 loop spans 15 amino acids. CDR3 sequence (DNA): TGTGCCAGCGGCTCCCGTTTAGCGGGAAACAATGAGCAGTTCTTC. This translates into CASGSRLAGNNEQFF.

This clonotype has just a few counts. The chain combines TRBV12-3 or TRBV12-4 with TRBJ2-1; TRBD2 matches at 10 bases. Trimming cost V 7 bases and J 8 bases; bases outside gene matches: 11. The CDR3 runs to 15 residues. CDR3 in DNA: TGTGCCAGCATCGAAGGCCTAGCGGGAGTCGATGAGCAGTTCTTC. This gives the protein CASIEGLAGVDEQFF.

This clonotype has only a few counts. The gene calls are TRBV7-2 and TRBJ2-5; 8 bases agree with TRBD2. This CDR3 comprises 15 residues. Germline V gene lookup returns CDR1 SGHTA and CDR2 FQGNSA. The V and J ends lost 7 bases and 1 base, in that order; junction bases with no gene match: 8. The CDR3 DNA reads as TGTGCCAGCACCTCCCGGGGGGGCAGCCAAGAGACCCAGTACTTC. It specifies CASTSRGGSQETQYF.